Listed below are T cell receptor beta chains from one sample, sequenced in a study of T-cell memory formation after mild COVID-19. TCRdb reprocessed the 5' RACE reads with MiXCR, giving one entry per CDR3 protein. Among about 470,000 distinct CDR3 sequences listed, approximately 25% were seen once. The material sequenced was PBMCs or a T cell subset sorted from them (not recorded which). The receptors derive from an adult woman who had mild COVID-19 (a few samples of this study predate the infection). Cell type and time point are not known. Each CDR3 is given with its conserved first and last residue. D genes are given only for firm matches. A clone size is listed for some rows: how often the clone was seen (once, few, many), or a class if it is expanded.

>many|TRBV12-3/TRBV12-4|TRBD1|TRBJ2-1|14
CASSRDRVRNEQFF
TGTGCCAGCAGTCGGGACAGGGTGCGCAATGAGCAGTTCTTC
>many|TRBV5-1|TRBD1|TRBJ2-5|14
CASSWTGGQETQYF
TGCGCCAGCAGCTGGACAGGGGGACAAGAGACCCAGTACTTC
>few|TRBV12-3/TRBV12-4|NA|TRBJ2-1|11
CASSKGNEQFF
TGTGCCAGCAGTAAGGGCAATGAGCAGTTCTTC
>NA|TRBV7-7|NA|TRBJ2-2|13
CASCDENTGELFF
TGTGCCAGCTGTGACGAGAACACCGGGGAGCTGTTTTTT
>few|TRBV5-1|NA|TRBJ2-5|12
CASSFDEETQYF
TGCGCCAGCAGCTTCGACGAAGAGACCCAGTACTTC
>few|TRBV18|NA|TRBJ1-2|13
CASSADRNYGYTF
TGTGCCAGCTCAGCTGACAGGAACTATGGCTACACCTTC
>NA|TRBV7-2|TRBD1|TRBJ1-2|14
CASSPWDRNYGYTF
TGTGCCAGCAGCCCTTGGGACAGGAACTATGGCTACACCTTC
>NA|TRBV5-1|TRBD1|TRBJ1-6|14
CASRIPGQNSPLHF
TGCGCCAGCAGGATCCCGGGACAGAATTCACCCCTCCACTTT
>few|TRBV27|TRBD1|TRBJ2-1|13
CATHRGSHNEQFF
TGTGCCACCCACAGGGGGAGCCACAATGAGCAGTTCTTC
>few|TRBV6-2/TRBV6-3|TRBD1|TRBJ2-7|13
CASRRDSPGEQYF
TGTGCCAGCAGACGGGACAGTCCAGGCGAGCAGTACTTC
>few|TRBV29-1|NA|TRBJ2-5|15
CSVEEGYGTFETQYF
TGCAGCGTTGAAGAGGGATACGGGACGTTCGAGACCCAGTACTTC
>few|TRBV7-6|NA|TRBJ1-1|14
CASSLPGVNTEAFF
TGTGCCAGCAGCTTACCTGGAGTGAACACTGAAGCTTTCTTT
>NA|TRBV19|NA|TRBJ2-1|13
CASSITGNNEQFF
TGTGCCAGTAGTATCACAGGAAACAATGAGCAGTTCTTC
>few|TRBV19|NA|TRBJ1-6|13
CASRTVDNSPLHF
TGTGCCAGTAGGACAGTCGACAATTCACCCCTCCACTTT
>few|TRBV20-1|NA|TRBJ2-7|14
CSASLGGTSYEQYF
TGCAGTGCTAGCCTCGGGGGCACCAGCTACGAGCAGTACTTC
>few|TRBV5-5|TRBD1|TRBJ2-2|15
CASSSGGLNTGELFF
TGTGCCAGCAGTTCAGGGGGCTTGAACACCGGGGAGCTGTTTTTT
>NA|TRBV7-9|NA|TRBJ2-7|14
CASSPAGRGYEQYF
TGTGCCAGCAGCCCGGCTGGCAGGGGCTACGAGCAGTACTTC
>few|TRBV12-3/TRBV12-4|TRBD1|TRBJ1-1|14
CASSRTGAYTEAFF
TGTGCCAGCAGCCGAACAGGGGCCTACACTGAAGCTTTCTTT
>NA|TRBV6-6|TRBD1|TRBJ1-5|15
CASSYSGTGNQPQHF
TGTGCCAGCAGTTACTCGGGGACAGGCAATCAGCCCCAGCATTTT
>NA|TRBV7-6|NA|TRBJ2-1|14
CASSLGWPGNEQFF
TGTGCCAGCAGCTTAGGGTGGCCCGGCAATGAGCAGTTCTTC
>NA|TRBV15|NA|TRBJ2-1|13
CATSRDLEAEQFF
TGTGCCACCAGCAGAGATCTCGAGGCTGAGCAGTTCTTC
>NA|TRBV12-3/TRBV12-4|TRBD1|TRBJ2-5|14
CASRSGTGEETQYF
TGTGCCAGCAGGTCCGGGACAGGGGAAGAGACCCAGTACTTC
>NA|TRBV2|TRBD1|TRBJ1-2|15
CASSEMDRGSGGYTF
TGTGCCAGCAGTGAAATGGACAGGGGGTCGGGTGGCTACACCTTC
>NA|TRBV2|TRBD2|TRBJ2-1|15
CASSENGRYYNEQFF
TGTGCCAGCAGTGAAAACGGGAGGTATTACAATGAGCAGTTCTTC
>few|TRBV7-9|NA|TRBJ2-7|14
CASSHPANSYEQYF
TGTGCCAGCAGCCATCCCGCAAACTCCTACGAGCAGTACTTC
>NA|TRBV5-1|NA|TRBJ2-6|14
CASSESTGANVLTF
TGCGCCAGCAGCGAATCGACTGGGGCCAACGTCCTGACTTTC
>NA|TRBV7-2|TRBD1|TRBJ1-1|15
CASSHTGQGGAEAFF
TGTGCCAGCAGCCACACGGGACAGGGGGGGGCTGAAGCTTTCTTT
>NA|TRBV20-1|NA|TRBJ2-2|14
CSARDGENTGELFF
TGCAGTGCTAGAGACGGGGAGAACACCGGGGAGCTGTTTTTT
>few|TRBV12-3/TRBV12-4|TRBD1|TRBJ2-7|15
CASSPGQGRTYEQYF
TGTGCCAGCAGTCCTGGACAGGGACGCACCTACGAGCAGTACTTC
>many|TRBV6-6|NA|TRBJ2-3|14
CASSYSSGTDTQYF
TGTGCCAGCAGTTACTCGAGCGGCACAGATACGCAGTATTTT
>few|TRBV24-1|NA|TRBJ2-4|14
CATSDKLAKNIQYF
TGTGCCACCAGTGATAAGTTAGCCAAAAACATTCAGTACTTC
>NA|TRBV19|TRBD2|TRBJ2-7|16
CARSGTSYHPTYEQYF
TGTGCCAGGTCCGGGACTAGCTACCACCCCACCTACGAGCAGTACTTC
>NA|TRBV15|TRBD1|TRBJ2-5|17
CATSTIPRQGAQETQYF
TGTGCCACCAGCACCATACCGAGACAGGGGGCACAAGAGACCCAGTACTTC
>few|TRBV7-2|TRBD2|TRBJ2-3|23
CASSSPGLAWTSGRLPSTDTQYF
TGTGCCAGCAGCTCCCCCGGGCTGGCGTGGACTAGCGGTAGGCTACCTAGCACAGATACGCAGTATTTT
>NA|TRBV6-1|NA|TRBJ1-2|15
CASSLSFGQSNGYTF
TGTGCCAGCAGTCTCTCATTCGGACAGTCTAATGGCTACACCTTC
>NA|TRBV7-3|TRBD1|TRBJ1-4|15
CASSSRQGGIEKLFF
TGTGCCAGCAGCTCTCGACAGGGGGGCATAGAAAAACTGTTTTTT